The 31 T cell receptor beta chains in this list originate from one sample, sequenced in a study of blood T cell repertoires in COVID-19. The repertoire was sequenced with immunoSEQ multiplex PCR; TCRdb's copy has only in-frame clones and lacks some. This table holds about 86,000 clones, roughly 89% found once. Source material: PBMCs or T cells enriched from blood (not recorded which). These TCRs come from a woman between 45 and 60 years old with acute COVID-19.

In nucleotides, the CDR3 is TGCGCCAGCAGCGTGGGGACAGAGAACACCGGGGAGCTGTTTTTT. This gives the protein CASSVGTENTGELFF. The chain carries TRBV5-1 and TRBJ2-2, with 7 bases fitting TRBD1. The CDR3 is 15 residues long. Trimming at V came to 4 bases and at J to 1 base, leaving 4 bases not matched to a gene. Germline V gene sequence: CDR1 SGHRS, CDR2 YFSETQ.

The chain is built from TRBV21-1 and TRBJ2-1; TRBD2, the table's D call, was not compared with the DNA. TRBV21-1 is given as a pseudogene. The CDR3 contains 15 residues. This CDR3 is CASSSPMGSNNEQFF. CDR3 DNA sequence: TGTGCCAGCAGCAGCCCCATGGGGAGTAACAATGAGCAGTTCTTC.

This chain links TRBV11-1 with TRBJ1-1, with TRBD1 identical over 7 bases. J lost 5 bases, V lost 3 bases, and 6 bases had no gene match. The CDR3 spans 14 residues. Per germline, CDR1 SGHAT and CDR2 FQDESV (reference sequence). CDR3 sequence: CASSFTRGRTEAFF. In DNA form, the CDR3 reads TGTGCCAGCAGCTTCACGAGGGGGCGAACTGAAGCTTTCTTT.

The chain joins TRBV7-2 to TRBJ2-1; possibly TRBD2 for D (5 bases). Trimming took off 5 bases at V and 8 bases at J, with 10 bases between the two ends. This CDR3 has 12 amino acids. Germline V gene data show CDR1 as SGHTA and CDR2 as FQGNSA. The CDR3 here is CASSRQEDEQFF. In DNA, the CDR3 is TGTGCCAGCAGCCGTCAGGAGGATGAGCAGTTCTTC.

This clone was detected a few times. V gene TRBV4-1 combines with J gene TRBJ2-1, with TRBD2 matching 14 bases. The CDR3 totals 16 residues. CDR1 and CDR2 from the germline V gene are MGHRA and YSYEKL. V lost 6 bases to trimming and J lost 8 bases; unmatched junction nucleotides: 9. The CDR3 DNA follows: TGCGCCAGCAGTAGGCCCGGGACTAGCGGGAGCGATGAGCAGTTCTTC. The encoded protein is CASSRPGTSGSDEQFF.

This chain joins TRBV19 and TRBJ2-1; TRBD2 matches at 7 bases. The trim removed 7 bases at V and 8 bases at J, leaving 11 bases unmatched. The germline V gene has CDR1 LNHDA and CDR2 SQIVND (reference sequence). This CDR3 contains 14 residues. The CDR3 protein is CASNTASGSDEQFF. In nucleotides, the CDR3 is TGTGCCAGTAATACGGCTAGCGGTAGTGATGAGCAGTTCTTC.

The chain joins TRBV11-2 to TRBJ2-5; possibly TRBD1 for D (7 bases). The germline V and J ends were trimmed by 1 base and 4 bases, with 19 bases remaining between them. The CDR3 length is 17 residues. The germline gives CDR1 SGHAT, CDR2 FQNNGV. CDR3 loop: CASSLGGAGGLGETQYF. CDR3 sequence (DNA): TGTGCCAGCAGCTTAGGCGGGGCAGGGGGTCTGGGAGAGACCCAGTACTTC.

In DNA, the CDR3 is TGTGCCAGCAGTCTTAGCGCCCCTAGCACAGATACGCAGTATTTT. The encoded protein is CASSLSAPSTDTQYF. The rearrangement uses TRBV27 and TRBJ2-3; a weak D match, TRBD2 (5 bases). Between the trimmed V and J ends, which lost 5 bases and 0 bases, there was a span of 12 bases. This CDR3 is 15 amino acids long. Germline V gives CDR1 MNHEY, CDR2 SMNVEV (reference sequence).

This CDR3 is CASSLGLVQETQYF. CDR3 nucleotide sequence: TGCGCCAGCAGCTTAGGACTAGTACAAGAGACCCAGTACTTC. V is TRBV5-1 and J is TRBJ2-5, with 7 bases matching TRBD2. Losses at the gene ends were 2 bases for V and 2 bases for J; bases not matched to a gene: 3. This CDR3 has 14 amino acids. From germline, CDR1 is SGHRS and CDR2 YFSETQ.

This clone showed up just once. The chain employs TRBV30 and TRBJ2-3; perhaps TRBD1 as D (5 bases). The germline gives CDR1 GTSNPN, CDR2 SVGIG (reference sequence). V dropped 0 bases and J dropped 4 bases, with 11 bases sitting between them. This CDR3 has 14 residues. The CDR3 reads CAWSVGAEADTQYF. The CDR3 DNA is TGTGCCTGGAGTGTAGGGGCGGAAGCAGATACGCAGTATTTT.

The rearrangement uses TRBV24-1 and TRBJ2-3; 9 bases are a match to TRBD2. The CDR3 contains 16 residues. V shed 7 bases, J shed 1 base, and the junction held 8 bases outside the gene matches. CDR1 KGHDR and CDR2 SFDVKD come from the germline V gene. CDR3 nucleotide sequence: TGTGCCACCAGCTCGGCAGCGGGAGGTGGCACAGATACGCAGTATTTT. The encoded protein is CATSSAAGGGTDTQYF.

The V and J genes are TRBV28 and TRBJ2-2, with 7 bases aligning to TRBD1. V was clipped by 8 bases and J by 4 bases; unmatched bases: 7. The CDR3 covers 14 residues. The V gene's germline CDR1 is MDHEN and CDR2 SYDVKM. The chain's CDR3 is CASGKDRSTGELFF. DNA of the CDR3: TGTGCCAGCGGAAAGGACAGGTCCACCGGGGAGCTGTTTTTT.

The CDR3 sequence: CASISAGFDAFF. The CDR3 DNA is TGTGCCAGCATTTCAGCAGGGTTCGACGCTTTCTTT. This chain uses TRBV27 with TRBJ1-1; D may be TRBD1 (5 bases). The ends were cut back, 7 bases at V and 11 bases at J, with 17 bases in the middle. The CDR3 covers 12 residues. The germline V gene has CDR1 MNHEY and CDR2 SMNVEV (reference sequence).

This chain connects TRBV7-2 to TRBJ2-3, with 7 bases that match TRBD2. V gave up 5 bases and J gave up 0 bases; unmatched junction bases: 5. The CDR3 covers 15 residues. Germline CDR1 is SGHTA and CDR2 is FQGNSA. CDR3 loop: CASSLSGTSTDTQYF. In DNA, the CDR3 is TGTGCCAGCAGCCTCAGCGGGACCAGCACAGATACGCAGTATTTT.

This sequence joins TRBV19 and TRBJ2-1; 13 bases agree with TRBD2. V dropped 5 bases and J dropped 0; count of bases not matched to a gene: 4. The CDR3 runs to 17 residues. Germline V gene data show CDR1 as LNHDA and CDR2 as SQIVND (reference sequence). The CDR3 nucleotides read TGTGCCAGTAGTTGGACTAGCGGGAGTAGCTCCTACAATGAGCAGTTCTTC. Translating it yields CASSWTSGSSSYNEQFF.

The CDR3 bases are TGTGCCAGCAGCTTAGGACAGGGAGGCGAAACTGAAGCTTTCTTT. Translated: CASSLGQGGETEAFF. The chain links TRBV7-9 to TRBJ1-1; 7 bases match TRBD1. Looked up from germline, CDR1 is SEHNR and CDR2 is FQNEAQ (reference sequence). The junction had 7 bases not matched to a gene; V was cut back by 1 base and J by 5 bases. The CDR3 runs to 15 residues. Full variable domain (outside the CDR3, taken from reference TRBV7-9 and TRBJ1-1): DTGVSQNPRHKITKRGQNVTFRCDPISEHNRLYWYRQTLGQGPEFLTYFQNEAQLEKSRLLSDRFSAERPKGSFSTLEIQRTEQGDSAMYLCASSLGQGGETEAFFGQGTRLTVV.

The V and J genes are TRBV7-2 and TRBJ1-4; TRBD1 matches at 7 bases. Trimming cost V 6 bases and J 7 bases; bases outside gene matches: 11. CDR1 SGHTA and CDR2 FQGNSA come from the germline V gene. CDR3 size: 15 residues. The CDR3: CASSLQTGMGEKLFF. The CDR3 DNA follows: TGTGCCAGCAGTCTCCAGACAGGGATGGGTGAAAAACTGTTTTTT. Together with reference TRBV7-2 and TRBJ1-4, the CDR3 gives the full variable domain: GAGVSQSPSNKVTEKGKDVELRCDPISGHTALYWYRQSLGQGLEFLIYFQGNSAPDKSGLPSDRFSAERTGGSVSTLTIQRTQQEDSAVYLCASSLQTGMGEKLFFGSGTQLSVL.

The chain combines TRBV19 with TRBJ1-5; 9 nucleotides line up with TRBD1. There are 16 residues in the CDR3. Losses at the gene ends were 7 bases for V and 5 bases for J; bases not matched to a gene: 12. Germline V CDR1 and CDR2: LNHDA, SQIVND (reference sequence). CDR3 DNA sequence: TGTGCCAGTACCCGTATCGGGACAGGGAAAGATCAGCCCCAGCATTTT. This translates into CASTRIGTGKDQPQHF.

This clone was found once. The chain has TRBV5-4 and TRBJ2-2; 8 bases fit TRBD1. The V segment lost 4 bases and the J segment 4 bases; nucleotides outside the gene matches: 6. Germline CDR1 and CDR2: SGHNT and YYREEE (reference sequence). The CDR3 runs to 15 residues. CDR3 amino acids: CASSPGGEGTGELFF. The CDR3 nucleotides read TGTGCCAGCAGCCCAGGGGGCGAAGGCACCGGGGAGCTGTTTTTT.

The rearrangement links TRBV19 to TRBJ2-7; 9 bases match TRBD1. This CDR3 has 15 amino acids. Trimming removed 4 bases from V and 6 bases from J; junction bases left unmatched: 10. The V gene's germline CDR1 is LNHDA and CDR2 SQIVND (reference sequence). CDR3 coding DNA: TGTGCCAGTAGTACGACCGGGACAGGGCGGGGCGAGCAGTACTTC. Amino acid sequence: CASSTTGTGRGEQYF.

J is TRBJ1-5 and V is TRBV24-1; D gene unclear. CDR1 KGHDR and CDR2 SFDVKD come from the germline V gene. The CDR3 runs 11 residues. In nucleotides, the CDR3 is TGTGCGACACGTAGCAATCAGCCCCAGCATTTT. It encodes CATRSNQPQHF.

The chain has TRBV4-1 and TRBJ2-7, with TRBD2 identical over 7 bases. Per germline, CDR1 MGHRA and CDR2 YSYEKL. The CDR3 is 14 residues long. Trimming took 4 bases from V and 2 from J; bases not matched to a gene: 5. The CDR3 bases are TGCGCCAGCAGCCCGGGACTAACTCCCTACGAGCAGTACTTC. The encoded protein is CASSPGLTPYEQYF.

The chain combines TRBV10-1 with TRBJ1-5; tentatively, D is TRBD1 (5 bases). Deletions cut 10 bases from V and 1 base from J, with 11 bases between. CDR1 WNHNN and CDR2 SYGVQD come from the germline V gene (reference sequence). The CDR3 has 13 residues. Here the CDR3 DNA reads TGCGCCACCCCGGGGGGGAGCAATCAGCCCCAGCATTTT. It specifies CATPGGSNQPQHF.

This clone came up once. The chain carries TRBV5-1 and TRBJ2-3, with 9 positions matching TRBD2. Germline V gives CDR1 SGHRS, CDR2 YFSETQ. This CDR3 region has 15 residues. Trimming cost V 4 bases and J 5 bases; bases outside gene matches: 8. CDR3 bases: TGCGCCAGCAGCCCGCGGGAGGGGGCGGTAGATACGCAGTATTTT. Encoded protein: CASSPREGAVDTQYF.

The CDR3 loop reads CASGPNPNRGLSYEQYF. The CDR3 region has the DNA TGTGCTAGTGGTCCCAACCCCAACAGGGGGCTTTCCTACGAGCAGTACTTC. J is TRBJ2-7 and V is TRBV12-5, with TRBD1 identical over 9 bases. The junction had 12 bases not matched to a gene; V was cut back by 5 bases and J by 1 base. Germline lookup yields CDR1 LGHNT and CDR2 FRNRAP. The CDR3 consists of 17 residues.

CDR3 sequence: CASSRGRGIQETQYF. The CDR3 coding sequence is TGTGCCAGCAGCCGAGGGAGAGGGATTCAAGAGACCCAGTACTTC. V gene TRBV3-1 (or the pseudogene TRBV3-2) combines with J gene TRBJ2-5; a weak D match, TRBD2 (5 bases). With 4 bases removed from V and 2 bases from J, the gap between germline ends came to 14 bases. Germline CDR1 LGHDT, CDR2 YNNKEL (reference sequence). The CDR3 sequence is 15 residues long.

Only a few counts were recorded for this clone. The chain links TRBV19 to TRBJ1-2, with no clear D. Trimming removed 5 bases from V and 6 bases from J, with 13 bases in between. CDR3 length equals 13 residues. Germline-derived CDR1 and CDR2 are LNHDA and SQIVND (reference sequence). The CDR3 spells CASSVASGDGYTF. The CDR3, as DNA: TGTGCCAGTAGTGTGGCCTCCGGGGATGGCTACACCTTC.

The chain links TRBV6-1 to TRBJ1-1, with 7 bases lining up with TRBD1. The germline V gene encodes CDR1 MNHNS and CDR2 SASEGT. This CDR3 is built from 16 residues. Trimming took 3 bases from V and 8 from J; bases not matched to a gene: 15. The CDR3 loop reads CASSERQGRAGVEAFF. CDR3 nucleotide sequence: TGTGCCAGCAGTGAGAGACAGGGTAGAGCTGGGGTAGAAGCTTTCTTT.

Points on this clone: At one end, the junction sequence differs from germline, possibly due to a read error. The V gene is TRBV30, the J gene TRBJ1-2; D call uncertain. This CDR3 has 9 residues. Per germline, CDR1 GTSNPN and CDR2 SVGIG (reference sequence). Here the CDR3 DNA reads TGTGCCAGCAAAGACGAGGAGGCCTTC. This codes for CASKDEEAF.

The chain couples TRBV7-9 to TRBJ1-2; 7 bases are a match to TRBD1. CDR3 length equals 14 residues. The ends lost 5 bases at V and 4 bases at J; junction bases unmatched: 7. CDR1 is SEHNR and CDR2 is FQNEAQ in the germline V gene (reference sequence). CDR3 DNA sequence: TGTGCCAGCAGCCCAGGGGGTGAAAGCTATGGCTACACCTTC. Its protein product is CASSPGGESYGYTF. The full variable domain, rest sourced from reference TRBV7-9 and TRBJ1-2, is DTGVSQNPRHKITKRGQNVTFRCDPISEHNRLYWYRQTLGQGPEFLTYFQNEAQLEKSRLLSDRFSAERPKGSFSTLEIQRTEQGDSAMYLCASSPGGESYGYTFGSGTRLTVV.

This clone has only a few counts. The chain links TRBV7-2 to TRBJ2-7, with TRBD2 matching 8 bases. The CDR3 runs 13 residues. Trimming took 3 bases from V and 4 from J; bases not matched to a gene: 2. From germline, CDR1 is SGHTA and CDR2 FQGNSA. CDR3 residues: CASSFSGGYEQYF. DNA for the CDR3: TGTGCCAGCAGCTTCTCGGGAGGGTACGAGCAGTACTTC.